Described below is a single TCR beta chain sequence and its context. No antigen is known for it. The data were produced by immunoSEQ multiplex PCR, yet TCRdb's version contains in-frame clones alone and is incomplete. The sample has 9,000 to 10,000 clones; the top ten hold around 0.65%. These data originate in a study of synovial regulatory T cells in juvenile arthritis. This CDR3 has 15 residues. Only the protein sequence is given. From germline, CDR1 is SGHNT and CDR2 YYREEE (reference sequence). Patients were aged median 11.6 years with disease lasting median 7 years. Study-level points and caveats: Across patients, iaTreg TCR repertoires were mostly private, partly shared with synovial Teff and blood CPL. Compared with other blood Treg cells, inflammation-associated Treg cells had reduced TCR diversity.

The clonotype was recovered from a donor between 2 and 35 years old with juvenile idiopathic arthritis. The gene calls are TRBV5-4 and TRBJ1-1. Sequencing was performed on Treg cells from blood. The subset denotes: remaining (HLA-DR-negative) circulating blood Treg cells. CDR3 amino acids: CASSLIGGMNTEAFF. Drawing the rest from reference TRBV5-4 and TRBJ1-1, the complete variable domain is ETGVTQSPTHLIKTRGQQVTLRCSSQSGHNTVSWYQQALGQGPQFIFQYYREEENGRGNFPPRFSGLQFPNYSSELNVNALELDDSALYLCASSLIGGMNTEAFFGQGTRLTVV.